This T cell receptor beta chain was identified during a study of T-cell memory formation after mild COVID-19. In the study overall: For the most part, TCR clusters were specific to one donor.

V shed 4 bases and J shed 10 bases, with 17 bases lying between them. Looked up from germline, CDR1 is SGHVS and CDR2 is FNYEAQ. The CDR3 spans 15 residues. Using its own MiXCR run on the 5' RACE reads, TCRdb lists one record per CDR3 protein. Of fewer than 400,000 distinct CDR3 sequences listed, 10% to 15% were seen once; the top ten hold about a fifth. This clonotype appeared a few times. The sequencing input was PBMCs or a T cell subset sorted from them (not recorded which). This chain uses TRBV7-6 with TRBJ1-6; the D gene is possibly TRBD1 (6 bases). The receptor was derived from a man younger than 35 who had mild COVID-19 (a few samples of this study predate the infection). Cell type and time point are not known. CDR3 DNA: TGTGCCAGCAGCTCTGGACAGACCCTTAAGTCACCCCTCCACTTT. It encodes CASSSGQTLKSPLHF.